Shown below are 27 T cell receptor beta chains from a single sample sequenced in a study of identical twins. TCRdb fed the 5' RACE reads into MiXCR, producing one record per CDR3 protein. This table holds fewer than 550,000 distinct CDR3 sequences, around an eighth found once. The data were also submitted as part of a second study, on yellow fever vaccine responses in identical twins.

Material for sequencing was CD4+ T cells sorted from blood. The receptors stem from a young woman in good health.

This clonotype showed up just a few times. V is TRBV2 and J is TRBJ2-1, with D tentatively TRBD1 or TRBD2 (6 bases each). The CDR3 is made up of 14 amino acids. From germline, CDR1 is SNHLY and CDR2 FYNNEI. V lost 4 bases and J 8 bases, leaving 15 bases between the germline ends. The CDR3 nucleotides read TGTGCCAGCAGTGTGGTGGGGGGCCTGGATGAGCAGTTCTTC. Translating it yields CASSVVGGLDEQFF. Full variable domain (outside the CDR3, taken from reference TRBV2 and TRBJ2-1): EPEVTQTPSHQVTQMGQEVILRCVPISNHLYFYWYRQILGQKVEFLVSFYNNEISEKSEIFDDQFSVERPDGSNFTLKIRSTKLEDSAMYFCASSVVGGLDEQFFGPGTRLTVL.

This chain uses TRBV7-3 with TRBJ2-1; 8 bases align to TRBD1. J lost 1 base, V lost 6 bases, and 8 bases had no gene match. The CDR3 sequence is 16 residues long. Per the germline V gene, CDR1 is SGHTA and CDR2 is FQGTGA. CDR3 amino acids: CASSADRDFSYNEQFF. The CDR3, as DNA: TGTGCCAGCAGTGCGGACAGGGACTTTTCCTACAATGAGCAGTTCTTC.

This clonotype has more than one count but fewer than ten. The J gene is TRBJ1-2, the V gene TRBV20-1, with D possibly matching TRBD1 (5 bases). This CDR3 has 14 residues. V lost 5 bases, J lost 2 bases, and 15 bases lay in between. Germline CDR1 is DFQATT and CDR2 is SNEGSKA (reference sequence). The DNA of the CDR3 is TGCAGTGCTTCCATAGAGGGGAGCAACTATGGCTACACCTTC. Protein sequence: CSASIEGSNYGYTF.

The chain is built from TRBV2 and TRBJ1-2; D unclear. The CDR3 consists of 14 residues. Germline V gene sequence: CDR1 SNHLY, CDR2 FYNNEI. Trimming removed 3 bases from V and 5 bases from J, with 13 bases in between. CDR3 loop: CASSDASTYYGYTF. The CDR3 coding sequence is TGTGCCAGCAGTGATGCGAGCACCTATTATGGCTACACCTTC.

The CDR3 DNA sequence: TGTGCCAGCAGCCCCCTACTAGCGGAGATCTACAATGAGCAGTTCTTC. As protein: CASSPLLAEIYNEQFF. The rearrangement joins TRBV4-2 to TRBJ2-1; 8 bases line up with TRBD2. Germline values: CDR1 LGHNA, CDR2 YNFKEQ. V lost 4 bases to trimming and J lost 3 bases; unmatched junction nucleotides: 8. CDR3 length: 16 residues.

The J gene is TRBJ1-2, the V gene TRBV20-1; no firm D call. CDR3 length: 12 residues. Trimming shortened V by 3 bases and J by 1 base, and 6 bases separated the two germline ends. Germline lookup yields CDR1 DFQATT and CDR2 SNEGSKA (reference sequence). The CDR3 nucleotides read TGCAGTGCTAGTACGGTTAACTATGGCTACACCTTC. As protein: CSASTVNYGYTF.

CDR3 nucleotides: TGTGCCAGCAGCTTTCCTGTAAGGGGGGGGAGCTCCTACAATGAGCAGTTCTTC. Its protein is CASSFPVRGGSSYNEQFF. V is TRBV11-2 and J is TRBJ2-1, with D possibly matching TRBD2 (7 bases). Trimming took 3 bases from V and 0 from J, leaving 18 bases between them. This CDR3 comprises 18 residues. Germline V gives CDR1 SGHAT, CDR2 FQNNGV.

Only a few counts were recorded for this clonotype. The V gene is TRBV7-9, the J gene TRBJ2-1, with 8 bases aligning to TRBD2. This CDR3 has 12 residues. V shed 5 bases and J 16 bases; nucleotides not matched to a gene: 10. From germline, CDR1 is SEHNR and CDR2 FQNEAQ (reference sequence). The CDR3 DNA sequence: TGTGCCAGCAGCGCAAAGGGACTAGGAAATTTCTTC. It yields the protein CASSAKGLGNFF.

This clonotype was detected only a few times. V is TRBV7-2 and J is TRBJ2-2; 9 nucleotides match TRBD1. Germline V CDR1 and CDR2: SGHTA, FQGNSA. V trimming: 5 bases; J trimming: 6 bases; junction bases outside the gene matches: 7. There are 15 residues in the CDR3. CDR3 bases: TGTGCCAGCAGCGCCTGGACAGGGGTCTCCGGGGAGCTGTTTTTT. It specifies CASSAWTGVSGELFF.

This clonotype was observed many times. The V and J genes are TRBV10-3 and TRBJ1-5, with 8 bases aligning to TRBD1. V was pared by 4 bases and J by 6 bases, with 5 bases of the junction left unmatched. CDR1 and CDR2 from the germline V gene are ENHRY and SYGVKD. The CDR3 has 14 residues. CDR3 sequence reads: CAISGQGPGQPQHF. Here the CDR3 DNA reads TGTGCCATCAGTGGACAGGGGCCGGGTCAGCCCCAGCATTTT.

This chain connects TRBV20-1 to TRBJ2-7; D is ambiguous. The CDR3 spans 15 residues. Per germline, CDR1 DFQATT and CDR2 SNEGSKA (reference sequence). V was shortened by 0 bases and J by 5 bases, with 17 bases between the two germline ends. CDR3 residues: CSARDLRIITNEQYF. The CDR3 DNA is TGCAGTGCTAGAGACCTCAGAATCATTACTAACGAGCAGTACTTC.

This clonotype was seen repeatedly, ten times or more. The CDR3 region is CASTRLAHNTGELFF. CDR3 sequence (DNA): TGTGCCAGCACTCGACTAGCGCACAACACCGGGGAGCTGTTTTTT. The J gene is TRBJ2-2, the V gene TRBV7-2, with 8 nucleotides matching TRBD2. This CDR3 has 15 amino acids. Germline V gene data show CDR1 as SGHTA and CDR2 as FQGNSA. V was pared by 7 bases and J by 2 bases, with 6 bases of the junction left unmatched.

Only a few counts were recorded for this clonotype. DNA of the CDR3: TGTGCCAGCAGTGTCGGGACAGGGGGCGTCGAGCAGTTCTTC. Its translation: CASSVGTGGVEQFF. The chain has TRBV6-4 and TRBJ2-1, with TRBD1 matching over 12 bases. The V and J ends lost 4 bases and 10 bases, in that order; junction bases with no gene match: 5. The CDR3 runs 14 residues. Germline CDR1 and CDR2: MRHNA and SNTAGT.

This clonotype was detected many times. The V gene is TRBV11-2, the J gene TRBJ2-1; D is perhaps TRBD1 or TRBD2 (6 bases each). Trimming left V 9 bases short and J 9 bases short, with 18 bases between. Germline-derived CDR1 and CDR2 are SGHAT and FQNNGV. There are 13 residues in the CDR3. This CDR3 reads CASVGGLRSEQFF. CDR3 nucleotide sequence: TGTGCCAGTGTCGGGGGCCTTCGGAGTGAGCAGTTCTTC.

This chain joins TRBV5-5 and TRBJ2-5; 10 bases are shared with TRBD2. Germline V lookup: CDR1 SGHKS, CDR2 YYEKEE (reference sequence). The V segment lost 4 bases and the J segment 5 bases; nucleotides outside the gene matches: 14. The CDR3 spans 17 residues. CDR3 protein: CASSPAGASGRAETQYF. In DNA form, the CDR3 reads TGTGCCAGCAGCCCGGCGGGGGCTAGCGGGAGAGCGGAGACCCAGTACTTC.

Ten or more counts support this clonotype. V usage is TRBV10-3 and J usage is TRBJ2-2; the D call may be TRBD1 or TRBD2 (5 bases each). This CDR3 has 17 amino acids. V was cut by 0 bases and J by 0 bases, with 11 bases left in between. Germline V gene data show CDR1 as ENHRY and CDR2 as SYGVKD. CDR3 in DNA: TGTGCCATCAGTGAGTCGTTTGGGGGATCGAACACCGGGGAGCTGTTTTTT. Its protein product is CAISESFGGSNTGELFF.

This clonotype showed up just a few times. The genes are TRBV19 and TRBJ2-5; D not resolved. The germline CDR1 and CDR2 sequences are LNHDA and SQIVND (reference sequence). The CDR3 totals 14 residues. The V end was cut by 0 bases, the J end by 2 bases, with 7 bases between. The CDR3 reads CASSIDGLQETQYF. The CDR3 DNA reads TGTGCCAGTAGTATAGATGGATTGCAAGAGACCCAGTACTTC.

The chain has TRBV7-9 and TRBJ1-2, with D hard to call. The V gene's germline CDR1 is SEHNR and CDR2 FQNEAQ (reference sequence). V lost 3 bases, J lost 3 bases, and 14 bases lay in between. The CDR3 has 15 amino acids. The DNA of the CDR3 is TGTGCCAGCAGCTTCGAATCCTCGGGGTACTATGGCTACACCTTC. This gives the protein CASSFESSGYYGYTF.

This clonotype was detected a few times. The chain is built from TRBV12-3 or TRBV12-4 and TRBJ2-5; 10 bases are shared with TRBD1. The CDR3 runs 15 residues. The V gene end was trimmed by 6 bases and the J gene end by 2 bases; junction bases not matched to a gene: 6. The CDR3 DNA sequence: TGTGCCAGCAGGCCCGCGGACAGGGGGCAAGAGACCCAGTACTTC. Translated: CASRPADRGQETQYF.

This clonotype was detected only a few times. The gene calls are TRBV3-1 and TRBJ1-2; TRBD1 might be the D (5 bases). The V end lost 4 bases, the J end lost 6 bases, and 15 bases lay between the germline ends. Germline lookup yields CDR1 LGHDT and CDR2 YNNKEL (reference sequence). This CDR3 region has 14 residues. This CDR3 is CASSPWGGNHGYTF. CDR3 coding DNA: TGTGCCAGCAGCCCCTGGGGGGGTAATCATGGCTACACCTTC.

V and J are TRBV5-1 and TRBJ2-5, with 7 bases lining up with TRBD2. V shed 0 bases, J shed 2 bases, and the junction held 7 bases outside the gene matches. This CDR3 has 16 residues. Germline-derived CDR1 and CDR2 are SGHRS and YFSETQ. CDR3 residues: CASSLVVGLGQETQYF. The CDR3 region has the DNA TGCGCCAGCAGCTTGGTAGTCGGACTAGGGCAAGAGACCCAGTACTTC.

This chain links TRBV28 with TRBJ2-7; 11 bases match TRBD1. This CDR3 is 15 amino acids long. CDR1 is MDHEN and CDR2 is SYDVKM in the germline V gene. The ends lost 4 bases at V and 5 bases at J; junction bases unmatched: 7. CDR3 sequence: CASSSFRDRGNEQYF. Here the CDR3 DNA reads TGTGCCAGCAGTTCATTCAGGGACAGGGGGAACGAGCAGTACTTC.

The rearrangement uses TRBV7-3 and TRBJ2-7; 9 nucleotides line up with TRBD1. CDR3 length: 13 amino acids. V shed 5 bases, J shed 7 bases, and the junction held 6 bases outside the gene matches. Germline V CDR1 and CDR2: SGHTA, FQGTGA. For the CDR3, the DNA is TGTGCCAGCAGCACCGGGACAGGGCGAGAGCAGTACTTC. The encoded protein is CASSTGTGREQYF.

The chain uses TRBV11-2 and TRBJ2-7; 8 positions match TRBD2. This CDR3 is built from 16 residues. V shed 4 bases, J shed 4 bases, and the junction held 12 bases outside the gene matches. Germline V gene sequence: CDR1 SGHAT, CDR2 FQNNGV. The CDR3 loop is CASSSRLASITYEQYF. CDR3 nucleotides: TGTGCCAGCAGCTCCCGACTAGCGAGCATAACTTACGAGCAGTACTTC.

This sequence joins TRBV9 and TRBJ2-5; 8 nucleotides line up with TRBD1. The CDR3 is 16 amino acids. J gave up 2 bases and V 3 bases, and 9 bases lay outside the gene matches. The germline V gene encodes CDR1 SGDLS and CDR2 YYNGEE. For the CDR3, the DNA is TGTGCCAGCAGCGCCAGACAGGGGCCGGAACAAGAGACCCAGTACTTC. It codes for CASSARQGPEQETQYF.

This clonotype was counted many times. The chain employs TRBV7-2 and TRBJ2-5; no clear D. The germline gives CDR1 SGHTA, CDR2 FQGNSA. Between the trimmed V and J ends, which lost 4 bases and 3 bases, there was a span of 3 bases. The CDR3 runs to 11 residues. The CDR3 DNA is TGTGCCAGCAGCTCTAAAGAGACCCAGTACTTC. This translates into CASSSKETQYF.

This clonotype was counted between two and nine times. The chain carries TRBV7-6 and TRBJ2-7; unclear D gene. The CDR3 consists of 14 residues. The V and J ends lost 5 bases and 0 bases respectively, with 11 bases between them. CDR1 and CDR2 (germline): SGHVS, FNYEAQ. The CDR3 DNA reads TGTGCCAGCAGCCGGACCGATACCTCCTACGAGCAGTACTTC. Protein sequence: CASSRTDTSYEQYF.